This T cell receptor beta chain comes out of a study of blood T cell repertoires in COVID-19. Study context: Italy, Spain and the United States were the sources of the convalescent and acute COVID-19 samples. T cells, B-cell-depleted T cells, or PBMCs provided the cDNA or gDNA that served as material.

As originally analysed: Reference gene primer amplification in the assay estimated nucleated cell counts. Here immunoSEQ multiplex PCR was the method, and the copy in TCRdb shows in-frame clones only, minus some. V and J calls and clone size are those listed in that table; D and trimming were worked out from the DNA. Of about 190,000 clones listed, around 84% are singletons. The material sequenced was peripheral blood. The origin of this receptor is a man between 25 and 39 years old with active or convalescent COVID-19.

CDR3 DNA sequence: TGTGCCTGGAGCCCAAGGGTAGCGGGGGGCGAGCAGTACGTC. This sequence encodes CAWSPRVAGGEQYV. The chain links TRBV30 to TRBJ2-7; 10 bases are a match to TRBD2. V dropped 3 bases and J dropped 6; count of bases not matched to a gene: 8. This CDR3 contains 14 residues. The V gene's germline CDR1 is GTSNPN and CDR2 SVGIG (reference sequence).